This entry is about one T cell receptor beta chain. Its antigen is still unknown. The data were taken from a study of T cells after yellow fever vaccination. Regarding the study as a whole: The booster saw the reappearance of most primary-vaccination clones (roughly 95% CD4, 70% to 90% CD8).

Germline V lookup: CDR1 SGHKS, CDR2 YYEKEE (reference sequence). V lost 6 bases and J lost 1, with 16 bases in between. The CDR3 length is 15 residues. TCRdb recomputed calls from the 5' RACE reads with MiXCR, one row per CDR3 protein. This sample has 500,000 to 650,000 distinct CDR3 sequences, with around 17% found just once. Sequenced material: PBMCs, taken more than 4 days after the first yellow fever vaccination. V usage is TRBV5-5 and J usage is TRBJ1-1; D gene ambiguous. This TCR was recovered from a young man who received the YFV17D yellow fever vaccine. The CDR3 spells CASTPRGLPNTEAFF. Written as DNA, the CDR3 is TGTGCCAGCACCCCCCGGGGTCTACCGAACACTGAAGCTTTCTTT.